This TCR beta chain was sequenced in a study of shared clonotypes between healthy human individuals. Study-level findings and limits: Non-shared clonotypes had lower generation probabilities than clonotypes shared by all four sorted-subset donors. Between several donors, naive CD4 clonotypes were shared at a level of about 5.3%.

CDR3 length: 17 amino acids. The V and J ends lost 4 bases and 4 bases, in that order; junction bases with no gene match: 10. The germline CDR1 and CDR2 sequences are SGHNT and YENEEA. From CD4+ cells came CD45RA+ naive and CD45RA-negative memory subsets. Turning to this clone: Its antigen is unidentified.

Only in-frame clones appear in the TCRdb table, and some are missing; sequencing was by immunoSEQ multiplex PCR. The table has roughly 1 million clones, roughly 80% seen once. The sample consisted of memory CD4+ T cells sorted from blood. This sample's subset: CD45RA-negative fraction. The gene calls are TRBV11-3 and TRBJ2-3; 11 nucleotides align to TRBD2. The origin of this receptor is a man in his late teens or twenties in good health. CDR3 coding DNA: TGTGCCAGCAGCTCAAGACTAGCGGGAAAGGGGGCAGATACGCAGTATTTT. It codes for CASSSRLAGKGADTQYF.